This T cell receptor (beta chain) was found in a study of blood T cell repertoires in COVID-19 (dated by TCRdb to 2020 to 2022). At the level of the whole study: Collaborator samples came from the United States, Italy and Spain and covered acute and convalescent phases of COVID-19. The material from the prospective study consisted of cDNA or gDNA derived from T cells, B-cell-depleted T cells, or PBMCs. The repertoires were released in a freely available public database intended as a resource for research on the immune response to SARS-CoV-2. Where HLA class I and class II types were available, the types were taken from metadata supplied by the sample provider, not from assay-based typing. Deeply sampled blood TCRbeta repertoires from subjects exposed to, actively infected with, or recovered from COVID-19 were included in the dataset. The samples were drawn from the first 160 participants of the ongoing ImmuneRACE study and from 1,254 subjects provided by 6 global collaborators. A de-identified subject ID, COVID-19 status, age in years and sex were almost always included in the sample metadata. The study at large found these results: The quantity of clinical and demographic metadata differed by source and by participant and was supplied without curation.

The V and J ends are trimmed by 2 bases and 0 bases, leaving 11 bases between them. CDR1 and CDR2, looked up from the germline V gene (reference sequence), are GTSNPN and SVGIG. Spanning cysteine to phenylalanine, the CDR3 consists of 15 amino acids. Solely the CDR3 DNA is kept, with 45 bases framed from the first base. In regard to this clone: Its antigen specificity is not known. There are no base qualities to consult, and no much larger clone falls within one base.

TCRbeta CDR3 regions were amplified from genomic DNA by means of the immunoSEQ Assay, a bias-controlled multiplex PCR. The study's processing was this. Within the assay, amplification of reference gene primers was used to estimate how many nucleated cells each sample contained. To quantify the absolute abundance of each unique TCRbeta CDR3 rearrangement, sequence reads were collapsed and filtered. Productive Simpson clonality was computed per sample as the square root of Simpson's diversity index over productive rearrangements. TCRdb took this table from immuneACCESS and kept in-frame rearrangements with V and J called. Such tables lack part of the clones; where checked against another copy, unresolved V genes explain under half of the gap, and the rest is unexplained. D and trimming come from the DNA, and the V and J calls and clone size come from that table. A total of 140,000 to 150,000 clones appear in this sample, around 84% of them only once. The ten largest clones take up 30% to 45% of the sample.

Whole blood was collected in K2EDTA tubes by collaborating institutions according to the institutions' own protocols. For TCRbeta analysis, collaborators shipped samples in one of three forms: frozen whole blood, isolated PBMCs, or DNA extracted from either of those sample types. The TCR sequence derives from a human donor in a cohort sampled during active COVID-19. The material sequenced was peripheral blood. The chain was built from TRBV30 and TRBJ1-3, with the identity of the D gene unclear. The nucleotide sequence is TGTGCCTGGAGTCTAGGGAGAAGCTCTGGAAACACCATATATTTT. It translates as CAWSLGRSSGNTIYF.